This is a list of T cell receptor beta chains from one sample in a study of blood T cell repertoires in COVID-19. The method was immunoSEQ multiplex PCR; TCRdb's version includes in-frame clones alone and lacks a portion of them. The profile shows roughly 87,000 clones, about 87% of them singletons. The sequencing sample was made of peripheral blood. Receptors originate from a man in his forties with acute or convalescent COVID-19. CDR3s include the opening cysteine and the closing phenylalanine or tryptophan. A D gene is named only where the DNA matches it firmly. Rows may omit the clone size; those that give it use once, few, many or a size class.

d_gene	j_gene	v_gene	abundance	CDR3nt	CDR3aa
TRBD1	TRBJ1-3	TRBV5-6	-	TGTGCCAGCAGCTGGATTGACAGGGTGGGAAACACCATATATTTT	CASSWIDRVGNTIYF
TRBD2	TRBJ2-1	TRBV5-4	-	TGTGCCAGCAGCACACTAGCGGGAGTTGGGAATGAGCAGTTCTTC	CASSTLAGVGNEQFF
TRBD2	TRBJ2-5	TRBV7-2	-	TGTGCCAGCAGCTTAGACGGGAGGGCCGGTGAGACCCAGTACTTC	CASSLDGRAGETQYF
TRBD2	TRBJ2-5	TRBV7-9	-	TGTGCCAGCAGCTTAGATCTAGCGGGGGGCCCCAGCGAGACCCAGTACTTC	CASSLDLAGGPSETQYF
TRBD1	TRBJ2-7	TRBV4-1	-	TGCGCCAGCAGCCAAGAAGGGGGCCCCTACGAGCAGTACTTC	CASSQEGGPYEQYF
-	TRBJ2-7	TRBV2	-	TGTGCCAGCGATTATCGGGAGAATAACGAGCAGTACTTC	CASDYRENNEQYF
TRBD1	TRBJ1-6	TRBV7-2	once	TGTGCCAGCAGCCCGGGACAGCTAAGTTCACCCCTCCACTTT	CASSPGQLSSPLHF
-	TRBJ2-4	TRBV20-1	-	TGCAGTGCTAGTCTTGGCAACCTGCGGGACATTCAGTACTTC	CSASLGNLRDIQYF
-	TRBJ2-2	TRBV7-6	-	TGTGCCAGCAGCTACCTAGTGAGGGCGAACACCGGGGAGCTGTTTTTT	CASSYLVRANTGELFF
-	TRBJ2-1	TRBV5-1	-	TGCGCCAGCAGTTCTGGGGGCTCCACCTACAATGAGCAGTTCTTC	CASSSGGSTYNEQFF
-	TRBJ1-1	TRBV5-5	-	TGTGCCAGCAGCTTGGTTTGGGGCAGGAACACTGAAGCTTTCTTT	CASSLVWGRNTEAFF
-	TRBJ2-7	TRBV6-5	-	TGTGCCAGCAGTTACCGGAGGGGTTACGAGCAGTACTTC	CASSYRRGYEQYF
TRBD1	TRBJ1-4	TRBV2	-	TGTGCCAGCTCAGGGGGCGGTGAAAAACTGTTTTTT	CASSGGGEKLFF
-	TRBJ1-1	TRBV27	few	TGTGCCAGCAGTCCCCTCCCCCTGACAGGAGAGGTCACTGAAGCTTTCTTT	CASSPLPLTGEVTEAFF
TRBD1	TRBJ1-2	TRBV24-1	-	TGTGCCACCAGTGATTTGACAGGGGGAATCTATGGCTACACCTTC	CATSDLTGGIYGYTF
-	TRBJ2-7	TRBV3-1/TRBV3-2	few	TGTGCCAGCAGCCACCGAGGGGGAAACTCCTACGAGCAGTACTTC	CASSHRGGNSYEQYF
-	TRBJ2-4	TRBV19	-	TGTGCCAGTAGTAAGGATCGGGGGGCCCGGAACATTCAGTACTTC	CASSKDRGARNIQYF
TRBD1	TRBJ2-5	TRBV7-8	-	TGTGCCAGCAGCCACGACAGGGGCCAAGAGACCCAGTACTTC	CASSHDRGQETQYF
-	TRBJ1-6	TRBV15	-	TGTGCCACCAGCAGAGACGTCGCCTCGAGACCCCTCCACTTT	CATSRDVASRPLHF
-	TRBJ1-5	TRBV10-3	once	TGTGCCATCAGTGACCGTCGGGGCAATCAGCCCCAGCATTTT	CAISDRRGNQPQHF
-	TRBJ1-5	TRBV19	-	TGTGCCAGTAGTATGGGGGCGGGCAATCAGCCCCAGCATTTT	CASSMGAGNQPQHF
TRBD2	TRBJ2-1	TRBV5-1	-	TGCGCCAGCAGGACTACCGGGACTAGCGGGAGGGTGAGTGAGCAGTTCTTC	CASRTTGTSGRVSEQFF
TRBD1	TRBJ1-2	TRBV28	-	TGTGCCAGCAGCCCCTCGGGGACAGGGGACTACTATGGCTACACCTTC	CASSPSGTGDYYGYTF
TRBD1	TRBJ1-5	TRBV19	-	TGTGCCAGTAGCCCAGGGGGTAATCAGCCCCAGCATTTT	CASSPGGNQPQHF
-	TRBJ2-4	TRBV14	-	TGTGCCAGCAGCCATCGCAGGGGAGCCAAAAACATTCAGTACTTC	CASSHRRGAKNIQYF